This is a list of T cell receptor beta chains from one sample in a study of blood T cell repertoires in COVID-19. Repertoires were generated with immunoSEQ multiplex PCR, while TCRdb's copy carries only in-frame clones and drops some. This sample has some 220,000 clones, with about 83% found just once. The sequenced sample was peripheral blood. The receptors were sampled from a human donor in a cohort sampled during active COVID-19. The CDR3 runs from the conserved cysteine through the conserved F or W.

j_call	v_call	cdr3_aa
TRBJ2-7	TRBV7-2	CASSLARTSGQNYEQYF
TRBJ2-1	TRBV19	CASSISSGPPNEQFF
TRBJ1-3	TRBV3-1/TRBV3-2	CASGGYGTGAFSGNTIYF
TRBJ2-7	TRBV5-6	CASSTSTRPYEQYF
TRBJ1-4	TRBV19	CASSPTGTEGEKLFF
TRBJ2-3	TRBV5-6	CASSLAGGIRTDTQYF
TRBJ1-2	TRBV27	CASSPEQGALNYGYTF
TRBJ2-3	TRBV18	CASSPGVGTLETDTQYF
TRBJ1-2	TRBV6-6	CASSSTTTGDYGYTF
TRBJ1-2	TRBV18	CASSPGHGNAGYTF
TRBJ1-1	TRBV19	CASIAYPDTEAFF
TRBJ2-7	TRBV4-1	CASSQDRGAGDSYEQYF
TRBJ2-7	TRBV29-1	CSVWTGDDYEQYF
TRBJ2-2	TRBV11-3	CASSSLAGGSGELFF
TRBJ2-2	TRBV19	CASSRGAGGAGELFF
TRBJ2-2	TRBV4-2	CASSQDRLASGLTGELFF
TRBJ1-6	TRBV7-9	CASSFLGGRSPLHF
TRBJ2-5	TRBV27	CASSQRTSWETQYF
TRBJ2-7	TRBV11-2	CASSLAQGPSSYEQYF
TRBJ1-3	TRBV12-3/TRBV12-4	CASSLRESNTIYF
TRBJ2-3	TRBV9	CASSVVGKGGTDTQYF
TRBJ2-5	TRBV18	CASSPPNSLYQETQYF
TRBJ2-5	TRBV28	CASSSSTGWETQYF
TRBJ2-1	TRBV5-6	CASSFGTSGRNEQFF
TRBJ1-1	TRBV11-2	CASSLRGTEAFF
TRBJ2-3	TRBV3-1/TRBV3-2	CASSQGGQGADTQYF